The 11 T cell receptor beta chains presented below share a single source sample, sequenced in a study of T cell changes during pregnancy in multiple sclerosis. The method was immunoSEQ multiplex PCR; TCRdb's version includes in-frame clones alone and lacks a portion of them. The sample comprises roughly 40,000 clones, roughly 80% of which are singletons, and 0.55% to 0.75% rests with the top ten. The sample consisted of CD4+ T cells from peripheral blood mononuclear cells, taken before pregnancy. All receptors derive from a female donor with multiple sclerosis, enrolled in a pregnancy study.

J is TRBJ2-5 and V is TRBV11-2; no clear D gene. Germline values: CDR1 SGHAT, CDR2 FQNNGV. V lost 4 bases to trimming and J lost 5 bases, with 14 bases between them. The CDR3 runs to 14 residues. CDR3 amino acids: CASSSRGVVETQYF. CDR3 in DNA: TGTGCCAGCAGCTCAAGAGGTGTCGTGGAGACCCAGTACTTC.

This clone showed up just once. V usage is TRBV6-1 and J usage is TRBJ2-5; TRBD1 matches at 8 bases. CDR1 and CDR2 from the germline V gene are MNHNS and SASEGT. CDR3 length: 13 residues. The V gene end was trimmed by 4 bases and the J gene end by 4 bases; junction bases not matched to a gene: 2. The CDR3 coding sequence is TGTGCCAGCAGTGGACAGGGGAGAGAGACCCAGTACTTC. Protein product: CASSGQGRETQYF.

The V gene is TRBV7-3, the J gene TRBJ2-1, with 12 bases lining up with TRBD2. The V and J ends lost 2 bases and 7 bases, in that order; junction bases with no gene match: 6. CDR1 is SGHTA, CDR2 FQGTGA, per germline. The CDR3 sequence is 16 residues long. CDR3 sequence (DNA): TGTGCCAGCAGCTTACACGGACTAGCGGGGCAAAATGAGCAGTTCTTC. Translating it yields CASSLHGLAGQNEQFF. Supplemented by reference TRBV7-3 and TRBJ2-1, the full variable domain reads GAGVSQTPSNKVTEKGKYVELRCDPISGHTALYWYRQSLGQGPEFLIYFQGTGAADDSGLPNDRFFAVRPEGSVSTLKIQRTERGDSAVYLCASSLHGLAGQNEQFFGPGTRLTVL.

V and J are TRBV30 and TRBJ1-2, with a possible D match to TRBD1 (5 bases). Trimming removed 0 bases at V and 4 bases at J, with 21 bases between. This CDR3 comprises 17 residues. Germline CDR1 GTSNPN, CDR2 SVGIG (reference sequence). This chain's CDR3 is CAWSVRRGRAAGYGYTF. The DNA for the CDR3 is TGTGCCTGGAGTGTAAGGAGGGGCAGGGCCGCGGGCTATGGCTACACCTTC. Together with reference TRBV30 and TRBJ1-2, the CDR3 gives the full variable domain: SQTIHQWPATLVQPVGSPLSLECTVEGTSNPNLYWYRQAAGRGLQLLFYSVGIGQISSEVPQNLSASRPQDRQFILSSKKLLLSDSGFYLCAWSVRRGRAAGYGYTFGSGTRLTVV.

This clone was recorded a few times. The rearrangement uses TRBV5-1 and TRBJ2-1; D is unclear. V lost 0 bases, J lost 5 bases, and 12 bases lay in between. This CDR3 region has 15 residues. The germline CDR1 and CDR2 sequences are SGHRS and YFSETQ. CDR3 loop: CASSLDLVRHNEQFF. The CDR3 DNA reads TGCGCCAGCAGCTTGGATCTAGTAAGGCACAATGAGCAGTTCTTC.

The chain joins TRBV4-3 to TRBJ1-2, with 8 bases that match TRBD1. CDR1 and CDR2 from the germline V gene are LGHNA and YSLEER. J lost 5 bases, V lost 0 bases, and 8 bases had no gene match. The CDR3 extends over 16 amino acids. This CDR3 is CASSQDLKQGEYGYTF. CDR3 coding DNA: TGCGCCAGCAGCCAAGACCTCAAACAGGGGGAATATGGCTACACCTTC.

This rearrangement joins TRBV11-1 to TRBJ1-2; D unresolved. Germline CDR1 reads SGHAT; CDR2 reads FQDESV (reference sequence). Trimming removed 4 bases from V and 3 bases from J, with 15 bases in between. CDR3 size: 15 residues. The CDR3 loop reads CASSYRSVEHYGYTF. The CDR3 DNA reads TGTGCCAGCAGCTACCGAAGTGTGGAGCACTATGGCTACACCTTC.

This chain's CDR3 is CAWSRGQASNQPQHF. In DNA, the CDR3 is TGTGCCTGGAGCCGGGGACAGGCGAGCAATCAGCCCCAGCATTTT. The rearrangement uses TRBV30 and TRBJ1-5; the match to TRBD1 covers 8 bases. Germline CDR1 is GTSNPN and CDR2 is SVGIG (reference sequence). Trimming took 3 bases from V and 1 from J; bases not matched to a gene: 5. The CDR3 contains 15 residues.

The rearrangement uses TRBV7-2 and TRBJ1-6, with 7 positions matching TRBD1. Germline V gene lookup returns CDR1 SGHTA and CDR2 FQGNSA. Trimming removed 5 bases from V and 9 bases from J; junction bases left unmatched: 10. The length of the CDR3 is 15 residues. CDR3 protein: CASSPDTGEGSPLHF. CDR3 coding DNA: TGTGCCAGCAGCCCAGATACAGGGGAAGGTTCACCCCTCCACTTT. Based on the CDR3 plus reference TRBV7-2 and TRBJ1-6, the full variable domain is GAGVSQSPSNKVTEKGKDVELRCDPISGHTALYWYRQSLGQGLEFLIYFQGNSAPDKSGLPSDRFSAERTGGSVSTLTIQRTQQEDSAVYLCASSPDTGEGSPLHFGNGTRLTVT.

CDR3 bases: TGTGCCAGCTCACCCGGGACTAGCGGGGGCGGGGCGCCCTACGAGCAGTACTTC. It is translated as CASSPGTSGGGAPYEQYF. The chain links TRBV18 to TRBJ2-7, with 14 bases lining up with TRBD2. There are 18 residues in the CDR3. From germline, CDR1 is KGHSH and CDR2 LQKENI. The V and J ends lost 3 bases and 2 bases, in that order; junction bases with no gene match: 9.

V usage is TRBV5-1 and J usage is TRBJ2-7, with 8 bases aligning to TRBD1. CDR1 SGHRS and CDR2 YFSETQ come from the germline V gene. V shed 6 bases and J 5 bases; nucleotides not matched to a gene: 7. The CDR3 has 13 amino acids. The CDR3 spells CASMDQTGDEQYF. The DNA of the CDR3 is TGCGCCAGCATGGACCAGACAGGGGACGAGCAGTACTTC.